This T cell receptor beta chain was sequenced for a study of blood T cell repertoires in COVID-19. Whole-study context: Italy, Spain and the United States were the sources of the convalescent and acute COVID-19 samples. PBMCs, B-cell-depleted T cells, or T cells provided the cDNA or gDNA that made up the material.

The table lists this clone with a few counts. As originally analysed: Using reference gene primer amplification, nucleated cell counts were estimated. Assay: immunoSEQ multiplex PCR; the TCRdb copy retains only in-frame clones and omits some. V and J calls and clone size follow that table, whereas D and trimming were derived from the DNA. The sample shows 150,000 to 200,000 clones, around 80% of them seen only once. Recruits, aged roughly 18 to 95 years, lived in under 25 US areas. Per germline, CDR1 LNHDA and CDR2 SQIVND (reference sequence). The V gene lost 5 bases and the J gene lost 4 bases, with 9 bases spanning the gap. This CDR3 is built from 13 residues.

This clonotype was obtained from a woman in her 70s in a cohort exposed to, infected with or recovered from COVID-19 (not recorded which). The sample consisted of PBMCs or T cells enriched from blood (not recorded which). V gene TRBV19 combines with J gene TRBJ2-1; the D gene is possibly TRBD1 (6 bases). CDR3 DNA sequence: TGTGCCAGTAGTGGACAGATGTACAATGAGCAGTTCTTC. Translating gives CASSGQMYNEQFF.